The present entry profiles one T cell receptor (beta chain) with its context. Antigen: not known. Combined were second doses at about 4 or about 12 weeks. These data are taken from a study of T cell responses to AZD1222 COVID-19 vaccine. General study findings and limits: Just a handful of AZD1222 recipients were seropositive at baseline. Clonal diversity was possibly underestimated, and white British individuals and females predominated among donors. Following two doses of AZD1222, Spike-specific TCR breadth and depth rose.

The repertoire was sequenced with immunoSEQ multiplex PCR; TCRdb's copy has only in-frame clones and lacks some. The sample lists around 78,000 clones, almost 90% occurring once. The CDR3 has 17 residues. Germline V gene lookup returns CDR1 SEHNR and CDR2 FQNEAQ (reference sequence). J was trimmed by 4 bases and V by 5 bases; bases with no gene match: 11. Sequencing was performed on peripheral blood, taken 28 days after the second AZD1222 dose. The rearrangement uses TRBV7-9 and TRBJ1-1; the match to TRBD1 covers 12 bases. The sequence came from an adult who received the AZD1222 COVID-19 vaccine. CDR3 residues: CASSLRDRGQVGTEAFF. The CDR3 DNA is TGTGCCAGCAGCCTCCGGGACAGGGGGCAGGTGGGCACTGAAGCTTTCTTT.